Each of the 21 T cell receptor beta chains below was sequenced from the same sample in a study of shared clonotypes between healthy human individuals. The method was immunoSEQ multiplex PCR; TCRdb's version includes in-frame clones alone and lacks a portion of them. The top ten clones hold about a tenth of a sample with 300,000 to 400,000 clones, over 65% of them seen once. The sequenced sample was memory CD4+ T cells sorted from blood. Sample subset: CD45RA-negative fraction. The receptors derive from a man aged 25-45 years in good health.

The chain has TRBV4-1 and TRBJ2-7, with D perhaps assigned TRBD1 or TRBD2 (5 bases each). V lost 4 bases, J lost 3 bases, and 16 bases lay in between. Looked up from germline, CDR1 is MGHRA and CDR2 is YSYEKL. The CDR3 totals 15 residues. The CDR3 sequence: CASSLHLVGDYEQYF. The CDR3, as DNA: TGCGCCAGCAGCCTCCACCTGGTGGGGGACTACGAGCAGTACTTC.

The rearrangement uses TRBV18 and TRBJ1-2, with TRBD1 identical over 8 bases. The germline V gene encodes CDR1 KGHSH and CDR2 LQKENI. The CDR3 is 14 residues long. J was trimmed by 3 bases and V by 8 bases; bases with no gene match: 8. CDR3 residues: CASALDRGDYGYTF. The CDR3 DNA reads as TGTGCCAGCGCACTAGACAGGGGCGACTATGGCTACACCTTC. The complete variable domain, with remaining parts taken from reference TRBV18 and TRBJ1-2, reads NAGVMQNPRHLVRRRGQEARLRCSPMKGHSHVYWYRQLPEEGLKFMVYLQKENIIDESGMPKERFSAEFPKEGPSILRIQQVVRGDSAAYFCASALDRGDYGYTFGSGTRLTVV.

This chain joins TRBV2 and TRBJ1-1, with D tentatively TRBD1 (6 bases). CDR1 is SNHLY, CDR2 FYNNEI, per germline. Trimming took off 7 bases at V and 4 bases at J, with 16 bases between the two ends. The CDR3 contains 14 residues. DNA for the CDR3: TGTGCCAGCATGGCAGGGGAGTATTCCACTGAAGCTTTCTTT. Protein sequence: CASMAGEYSTEAFF.

V gene TRBV5-1 combines with J gene TRBJ2-7; 8 bases map to TRBD1. V gave up 4 bases and J gave up 6 bases; unmatched junction bases: 9. The CDR3 loop spans 14 amino acids. The germline CDR1 and CDR2 sequences are SGHRS and YFSETQ. For the CDR3, the DNA is TGCGCCAGCAGCACCTCTCAGGGGGCGGGCGAGCAGTACTTC. This gives the protein CASSTSQGAGEQYF.

The rearrangement uses TRBV10-2 and TRBJ1-4; perhaps TRBD1 as D (6 bases). Between the trimmed V and J ends, which lost 7 bases and 6 bases, there was a span of 12 bases. The CDR3 runs 13 residues. The V gene's germline CDR1 is WSHSY and CDR2 SAAADI. The CDR3 DNA is TGCGCCAGCACAGGAGGGGGAGATGAAAAACTGTTTTTT. Its translation is CASTGGGDEKLFF.

V gene TRBV7-2 combines with J gene TRBJ2-7; the D is unclear. CDR1 is SGHTA and CDR2 is FQGNSA in the germline V gene. V was trimmed by 2 bases and J by 4 bases, leaving 12 bases between them. This CDR3 comprises 14 residues. CDR3 region: CASSLLGSRYEQYF. The CDR3 nucleotides are TGTGCCAGCAGCTTATTGGGTTCGAGGTACGAGCAGTACTTC.

This clone was seen a handful of times. CDR3 nucleotide sequence: TGTGCCAGCATGAAAGTTATGCCCCTTGAAGCTTTCTTT. Protein: CASMKVMPLEAFF. V usage is TRBV6-1 and J usage is TRBJ1-1; D is uncertain. Germline V lookup: CDR1 MNHNS, CDR2 SASEGT. The CDR3 loop spans 13 amino acids. Trimming pared 7 bases from V and 7 bases from J, leaving 16 bases between.

This CDR3 is CSVESTATNYGYTF. The CDR3 DNA reads as TGCAGCGTTGAATCAACAGCCACTAACTATGGCTACACCTTC. The chain employs TRBV29-1 and TRBJ1-2; D not certain. Trimming left V 2 bases short and J 0 bases short, with 10 bases between. Germline-derived CDR1 and CDR2 are SQVTM and ANQGSEA. This CDR3 is built from 14 residues.

This sequence joins TRBV5-4 and TRBJ1-2; D gene uncertain. V was pared by 1 base and J by 5 bases, with 18 bases between. Germline values: CDR1 SGHNT, CDR2 YYREEE (reference sequence). The CDR3 covers 16 residues. The CDR3 bases are TGTGCCAGCAGCTTGCAACTTGAGGCAGGTTATTATGGCTACACCTTC. It encodes CASSLQLEAGYYGYTF.

As to this clone: Other DNA sequences in the same sample also yield this CDR3. This chain joins TRBV7-2 and TRBJ2-5; D may correspond to TRBD1 or TRBD2 (5 bases each). V lost 1 base and J 5 bases, leaving 11 bases between the germline ends. Germline loops: CDR1 SGHTA, CDR2 FQGNSA. The CDR3 is 14 residues long. The CDR3 nucleotides read TGTGCCAGCAGCTTAGGTGGGGGTCGGGAGACCCAGTACTTC. It is translated as CASSLGGGRETQYF.

V and J are TRBV7-6 and TRBJ1-3; TRBD1 matches 9 bases. Trimming cost V 4 bases and J 9 bases; bases outside gene matches: 4. This CDR3 contains 13 residues. In germline, CDR1 is SGHVS, CDR2 FNYEAQ. The CDR3 protein is CASSSGTGITIYF. DNA of the CDR3: TGTGCCAGCAGCTCCGGGACAGGGATCACCATATATTTT.

This sequence joins TRBV11-2 and TRBJ2-2; 10 bases align to TRBD1. V trimming: 2 bases; J trimming: 7 bases; junction bases outside the gene matches: 4. CDR3 size: 15 residues. The germline gives CDR1 SGHAT, CDR2 FQNNGV. The DNA of the CDR3 is TGTGCCAGCAGCTTACAAGGACAGGGGGGCGGGGAGCTGTTTTTT. Translation gives CASSLQGQGGGELFF.

This sequence joins TRBV30 and TRBJ1-1; 7 nucleotides agree with TRBD1. The junction had 9 bases not matched to a gene; V was cut back by 4 bases and J by 1 base. Germline-derived CDR1 and CDR2 are GTSNPN and SVGIG (reference sequence). This CDR3 has 15 residues. The CDR3 here is CAWTQRGDRNTEAFF. CDR3 DNA: TGTGCCTGGACTCAACGAGGGGACAGGAACACTGAAGCTTTCTTT. The entire variable domain, with the rest obtained from reference TRBV30 and TRBJ1-1, is as follows: SQTIHQWPATLVQPVGSPLSLECTVEGTSNPNLYWYRQAAGRGLQLLFYSVGIGQISSEVPQNLSASRPQDRQFILSSKKLLLSDSGFYLCAWTQRGDRNTEAFFGQGTRLTVV.

The J gene is TRBJ2-5, the V gene TRBV2; no reliable D call. The germline CDR1 and CDR2 sequences are SNHLY and FYNNEI. V was cut by 7 bases and J by 5 bases, with 11 bases left in between. This CDR3 spans 12 amino acids. The CDR3 reads CASKKETETQYF. The DNA of the CDR3 is TGTGCCAGCAAGAAGGAAACGGAGACCCAGTACTTC.

This chain's CDR3 is CASSKWNQPQHF. The CDR3 bases are TGTGCCAGCAGTAAATGGAATCAGCCCCAGCATTTT. The V call is TRBV2, the J call TRBJ1-5; D is ambiguous. Per germline, CDR1 SNHLY and CDR2 FYNNEI. V dropped 5 bases and J dropped 4 bases, with 6 bases sitting between them. The CDR3 extends over 12 amino acids.

This clone has ten or more counts. The rearrangement uses TRBV7-2 and TRBJ2-7, with 13 bases matching TRBD2. Germline V gene sequence: CDR1 SGHTA, CDR2 FQGNSA. V was clipped by 4 bases and J by 4 bases; unmatched bases: 10. The CDR3 extends over 17 amino acids. CDR3 amino acids: CASSSHRTSGSVYEQYF. For the CDR3, the DNA is TGTGCCAGCAGCTCTCATCGGACTAGCGGGAGTGTATACGAGCAGTACTTC.

The V call is TRBV27, the J call TRBJ1-1, with D possibly TRBD1 on 6 matching bases. This CDR3 region has 13 residues. Germline V gene lookup returns CDR1 MNHEY and CDR2 SMNVEV (reference sequence). V was clipped by 3 bases and J by 10 bases, with 15 bases between them. The CDR3 loop reads CASSLTLQGRAFF. CDR3 coding DNA: TGTGCCAGCAGTTTGACTTTACAGGGTAGAGCTTTCTTT.

This clone came up once. The V gene is TRBV2, the J gene TRBJ1-4, with 7 bases aligning to TRBD1. Germline CDR1 SNHLY, CDR2 FYNNEI. The CDR3 is 14 residues long. J lost 0 bases, V lost 7 bases, and 2 bases had no gene match. The CDR3 region has the DNA TGTGCCAGCAAAGGGACAGCAACTAATGAAAAACTGTTTTTT. Its translation is CASKGTATNEKLFF.

This chain links TRBV10-3 with TRBJ2-7, with TRBD2 matching 9 bases. Germline CDR1 ENHRY, CDR2 SYGVKD. The ends lost 6 bases at V and 3 bases at J; junction bases unmatched: 6. The length of the CDR3 is 14 residues. CDR3 sequence: CAISPGLASYEQYF. Here the CDR3 DNA reads TGTGCCATCAGCCCCGGACTAGCGAGCTACGAGCAGTACTTC.

The genes are TRBV27 and TRBJ2-7; 7 bases are a match to TRBD1. Losses at the gene ends were 9 bases for V and 4 bases for J; bases not matched to a gene: 12. CDR3 length: 14 amino acids. In germline, CDR1 is MNHEY, CDR2 SMNVEV (reference sequence). In DNA form, the CDR3 reads TGTGCCAGTCGACCGGGACAGAGACTATACGAGCAGTACTTC. Translation: CASRPGQRLYEQYF.

The chain uses TRBV25-1 and TRBJ1-3; 9 nucleotides align to TRBD1. CDR3 length: 14 amino acids. The germline V gene has CDR1 MGHDK and CDR2 SYGVNS. V gave up 6 bases and J gave up 8 bases; unmatched junction bases: 8. The CDR3 bases are TGTGCCAGCAGCGGGGGACAGGGCGCTCACACCATATATTTT. It translates to CASSGGQGAHTIYF.